This TCR beta chain was documented in a study of tumor-infiltrating lymphocytes in oesophageal squamous cell carcinoma. The V and J ends lost 5 bases and 6 bases, in that order; junction bases with no gene match: 7. The CDR3 is 14 amino acids. Germline CDR1 reads SGHAT; CDR2 reads FQNNGV. In TCRdb, the PCR reads were re-called with MiXCR into one record per CDR3 protein. The profile shows approximately 15,000 distinct CDR3 sequences, around 48% of them singletons. This TCR came from a male donor with esophageal squamous cell carcinoma. Sequencing was performed on esophageal tumor tissue. The V and J genes are TRBV11-2 and TRBJ2-7; 10 nucleotides match TRBD2. CDR3 protein: CASSHTSGISEQYF. CDR3 DNA: TGTGCCAGCAGCCATACTAGCGGGATATCCGAGCAGTACTTC.